The source of this T cell receptor (beta chain) is a study of T cell repertoires in cytomegalovirus infection. Study overall: Evidence of both CMV infection and a matching HLA type came from public TCR beta signatures.

A few counts support this clonotype. The antigen is undetermined. Findings of the study overall: In two of eight donors, the top clonotype was HLA-C-restricted CMV-specific.

TCRdb re-derived calls from the reads in MiXCR, one entry per CDR3 protein. The sample consists of around 740,000 distinct CDR3 sequences, approximately 34% of them appearing once. Trimming stripped 2 bases from V and 5 bases from J, with 7 bases between. Per the germline V gene, CDR1 is SGHTA and CDR2 is FQGNSA. This CDR3 region has 13 residues. The chain uses TRBV7-2 and TRBJ2-1, with no clear D. The source of this sequence is a human donor in good health (CMV status not recorded). Some clones in this sample may be carry-over from other donors' samples. Material: PBMCs. CDR3 nucleotides: TGTGCCAGCAGCTTATCCTTGAACAATGAGCAGTTCTTC. This codes for CASSLSLNNEQFF.